The 28 T cell receptor beta chains below come from one sample, sequenced in a study of beta chain features in type 1 diabetes. Expressed TCRB transcripts were sequenced, since all the RNA that had been isolated was reverse transcribed. Data came from immunoSEQ multiplex PCR; TCRdb stores just in-frame clones and leaves some out. The sample lists about 240,000 clones; 14% were seen once. Which antigens these TCRs recognize remains unknown. Broader study findings: Patients with Type 1 diabetes showed moderately but significantly shorter TCRB CDR3s in all four CD4+ subsets.

Sequenced sample: naive CD4+ T cells from blood. These receptors were obtained from a man under 40 with type 1 diabetes.

The V gene is TRBV5-1, the J gene TRBJ2-3; 8 positions match TRBD1. Per the germline V gene, CDR1 is SGHRS and CDR2 is YFSETQ. The CDR3 contains 14 residues. The ends lost 3 bases at V and 5 bases at J; junction bases unmatched: 5. The CDR3 nucleotides are TGCGCCAGCAGCTCGGGACAGGATGGAGATACGCAGTATTTT. Translating it yields CASSSGQDGDTQYF.

The V gene is TRBV6-5, the J gene TRBJ2-2, with TRBD1 as a possible D gene (5 bases). The germline V gene has CDR1 MNHEY and CDR2 SVGAGI. The ends were cut back, 0 bases at V and 2 bases at J, with 10 bases in the middle. The CDR3 spans 16 residues. The CDR3 DNA reads TGTGCCAGCAGTTACTCGAGACAGATTAACACCGGGGAGCTGTTTTTT. Translated, it gives CASSYSRQINTGELFF.

V gene TRBV30 combines with J gene TRBJ1-2; 10 bases match TRBD1. This CDR3 spans 14 amino acids. The V gene end was trimmed by 2 bases and the J gene end by 7 bases; junction bases not matched to a gene: 7. CDR1 GTSNPN and CDR2 SVGIG come from the germline V gene (reference sequence). The CDR3 DNA reads as TGTGCCTGGAGTTCGGGACAGGGGAGACGTGGCTACACCTTC. It specifies CAWSSGQGRRGYTF.

The chain combines TRBV5-6 with TRBJ1-5; 7 bases are shared with TRBD1. V shed 4 bases and J 5 bases; nucleotides not matched to a gene: 3. CDR1 is SGHDT and CDR2 is YYEEEE in the germline V gene. The CDR3 runs to 13 residues. CDR3 residues: CASSTGTDQPQHF. For the CDR3, the DNA is TGTGCCAGCAGCACTGGGACAGATCAGCCCCAGCATTTT.

The gene calls are TRBV5-1 and TRBJ1-1; no clear D gene. Germline CDR1 SGHRS, CDR2 YFSETQ. V was cut by 5 bases and J by 0 bases, with 17 bases left in between. This CDR3 is built from 16 residues. The CDR3 DNA reads TGCGCCAGCAGTATTGGCGGCAGCCTATTGAACACTGAAGCTTTCTTT. Translation: CASSIGGSLLNTEAFF.

The genes are TRBV7-9 and TRBJ1-1; possible D gene TRBD1, 5 bases. The CDR3 extends over 14 amino acids. Germline CDR1 and CDR2: SEHNR and FQNEAQ (reference sequence). Trimming removed 1 base from V and 3 bases from J, with 9 bases in between. For the CDR3, the DNA is TGTGCCAGCAGCTTAGAGGGGAGGGACACTGAAGCTTTCTTT. It yields the protein CASSLEGRDTEAFF.

V gene TRBV5-1 combines with J gene TRBJ1-1; maybe TRBD1 (5 bases). This CDR3 region has 15 residues. Germline assignment: CDR1 SGHRS and CDR2 YFSETQ. V was cut by 0 bases and J by 4 bases, with 13 bases left in between. The CDR3 is CASSLEGVETTEAFF. The CDR3, as DNA: TGCGCCAGCAGCTTGGAAGGGGTGGAGACCACTGAAGCTTTCTTT. Full variable domain (outside the CDR3, taken from reference TRBV5-1 and TRBJ1-1): KAGVTQTPRYLIKTRGQQVTLSCSPISGHRSVSWYQQTPGQGLQFLFEYFSETQRNKGNFPGRFSGRQFSNSRSEMNVSTLELGDSALYLCASSLEGVETTEAFFGQGTRLTVV.

This clone was counted a few times. The J gene is TRBJ2-5, the V gene TRBV13; D is possibly TRBD1 (6 bases). CDR1 PRHDT and CDR2 FYEKMQ come from the germline V gene (reference sequence). V lost 5 bases to trimming and J lost 0 bases, with 10 bases between them. The CDR3 length is 14 residues. CDR3 nucleotides: TGTGCCAGCAGCCTCCGACAGGACCAAGAGACCCAGTACTTC. It translates to CASSLRQDQETQYF.

This clone was picked up a small number of times. The rearrangement uses TRBV30 and TRBJ1-5; D call uncertain. This CDR3 comprises 15 residues. CDR1 GTSNPN and CDR2 SVGIG come from the germline V gene (reference sequence). V lost 0 bases, J lost 4 bases, and 13 bases lay in between. CDR3 DNA: TGTGCCTGGAGTGTACGGGGAGGGATTAATCAGCCCCAGCATTTT. Its translation is CAWSVRGGINQPQHF.

This sequence joins TRBV29-1 and TRBJ2-1; 10 bases map to TRBD1. CDR1 SQVTM and CDR2 ANQGSEA come from the germline V gene. After removal of 1 base from V and 6 bases from J, the junction contained 3 bases not matched to a gene. This CDR3 has 14 residues. CDR3 coding DNA: TGCAGCGTTGAAGGTGGGACAGGGGTCAATGAGCAGTTCTTC. Its translation: CSVEGGTGVNEQFF.

V is TRBV5-6 and J is TRBJ2-1; a possible D gene is TRBD2 (6 bases). Trimming stripped 0 bases from V and 4 bases from J, with 14 bases between. Germline V lookup: CDR1 SGHDT, CDR2 YYEEEE. CDR3 size: 16 residues. The CDR3 region has the DNA TGTGCCAGCAGCTTGGGTGGGAGGAGCAGATACAATGAGCAGTTCTTC. It is translated as CASSLGGRSRYNEQFF.

This clone was observed a few times. The chain links TRBV30 to TRBJ1-6; possibly TRBD1 for D (6 bases). Trimming cost V 5 bases and J 6 bases, with 8 bases left between them. CDR3 size: 12 residues. Germline CDR1 is GTSNPN and CDR2 is SVGIG (reference sequence). The CDR3 reads CAWDRINSPLHF. CDR3 DNA sequence: TGTGCCTGGGACAGGATTAATTCACCCCTCCACTTT.

This chain connects TRBV21-1 to TRBJ2-5; the DNA was not used to check the table's D call, TRBD2. TRBV21-1 is termed a pseudogene. The CDR3 is 17 residues long. The CDR3 bases are TGTGCCAGCAGCAAAGGGACTAGCGGACCCGGTCGGGAGACCCAGTACTTC. Its translation: CASSKGTSGPGRETQYF.

The table lists this clone with a few counts. The chain links TRBV11-2 to TRBJ1-2; D is perhaps TRBD1 (5 bases). In germline, CDR1 is SGHAT, CDR2 FQNNGV. Trimming pared 0 bases from V and 7 bases from J, leaving 12 bases between. The CDR3 is 14 residues long. The CDR3 DNA is TGTGCCAGCAGCTTAGAAAGACAGTCGGCTGGCTACACCTTC. The encoded protein is CASSLERQSAGYTF.

This chain connects TRBV2 to TRBJ2-7, with D possibly being TRBD2 (6 bases). Per germline, CDR1 SNHLY and CDR2 FYNNEI. CDR3 size: 16 residues. V was shortened by 0 bases and J by 7 bases, with 19 bases between the two germline ends. The CDR3 loop is CASSEARTMALEEQYF. The DNA for the CDR3 is TGTGCCAGCAGTGAAGCGCGGACTATGGCCCTCGAGGAGCAGTACTTC.

The V call is TRBV27, the J call TRBJ2-3; 9 positions agree with TRBD2. Germline lookup yields CDR1 MNHEY and CDR2 SMNVEV (reference sequence). Trimming at V came to 6 bases and at J to 4 bases, leaving 2 bases not matched to a gene. The CDR3 has 13 residues. In nucleotides, the CDR3 is TGTGCCAGCAGATTAGCGGGAGCAGATACGCAGTATTTT. Translated, it gives CASRLAGADTQYF.

This clone was found a few times. The V and J genes are TRBV9 and TRBJ1-2, with 9 bases aligning to TRBD1. This CDR3 comprises 14 residues. V shed 4 bases and J 4 bases; nucleotides not matched to a gene: 5. Germline V gives CDR1 SGDLS, CDR2 YYNGEE. The chain's CDR3 is CASSNTGGGYGYTF. The CDR3 bases are TGTGCCAGCAGCAATACAGGGGGCGGCTATGGCTACACCTTC. Using reference TRBV9 and TRBJ1-2 for the parts outside the CDR3, the full variable domain is DSGVTQTPKHLITATGQRVTLRCSPRSGDLSVYWYQQSLDQGLQFLIQYYNGEERAKGNILERFSAQQFPDLHSELNLSSLELGDSALYFCASSNTGGGYGYTFGSGTRLTVV.

This clone is a singleton in its sample. The rearrangement uses TRBV9 and TRBJ1-2; TRBD1 agrees at 10 bases. Germline values: CDR1 SGDLS, CDR2 YYNGEE. CDR3 size: 15 residues. Losses at the gene ends were 0 bases for V and 8 bases for J; bases not matched to a gene: 7. The CDR3 is CASSVGTGGSEGYTF. Written as DNA, the CDR3 is TGTGCCAGCAGCGTAGGGACAGGGGGGAGTGAAGGCTACACCTTC.

The rearrangement joins TRBV25-1 to TRBJ2-7, with 7 bases identical to TRBD1. The CDR3 runs 16 residues. The germline V gene encodes CDR1 MGHDK and CDR2 SYGVNS. The V segment lost 10 bases and the J segment 5 bases; nucleotides outside the gene matches: 20. This CDR3 is CATVFKRDSPSHEQYF. DNA of the CDR3: TGTGCCACCGTTTTTAAGAGGGACAGCCCATCCCACGAGCAGTACTTC.

The chain recombines TRBV18 with TRBJ1-1; tentative D call: TRBD1 (6 bases). The CDR3 is 13 amino acids. Per the germline V gene, CDR1 is KGHSH and CDR2 is LQKENI. V was trimmed by 2 bases and J by 13 bases, leaving 17 bases between them. DNA for the CDR3: TGTGCCAGCTCACCAGGGGTCAGGACAGCAGGTTTCTTT. Translated: CASSPGVRTAGFF.

This clone came up a few times. The chain uses TRBV18 and TRBJ1-5; 7 nucleotides align to TRBD1. The CDR3 sequence is 14 residues long. V lost 4 bases, J lost 7 bases, and 7 bases stayed unmatched. Germline CDR1 KGHSH, CDR2 LQKENI. The CDR3, as DNA: TGTGCCAGCTCACTAGACAGGGAGCGGCAGCCCCAGCATTTT. This gives the protein CASSLDRERQPQHF.

This clone came up a few times. The chain joins TRBV5-4 to TRBJ1-1; D ambiguous. Germline V gene lookup returns CDR1 SGHNT and CDR2 YYREEE (reference sequence). V was shortened by 4 bases and J by 2 bases, with 12 bases between the two germline ends. This CDR3 is built from 14 residues. The CDR3 nucleotides read TGTGCCAGCAGCGACCCGCGGGGAAACACTGAAGCTTTCTTT. Its protein product is CASSDPRGNTEAFF.

The genes are TRBV19 and TRBJ2-6; possibly TRBD2 for D (6 bases). Looked up from germline, CDR1 is LNHDA and CDR2 is SQIVND (reference sequence). V was clipped by 2 bases and J by 0 bases, with 14 bases between them. The CDR3 spans 18 residues. DNA for the CDR3: TGTGCCAGTAGTATAAGGGGTTGGGGGGACTCTGGGGCCAACGTCCTGACTTTC. Its translation: CASSIRGWGDSGANVLTF.

This clone showed up just a few times. The V gene is TRBV11-3, the J gene TRBJ1-4; weak D call: TRBD1 (6 bases). CDR3 length: 15 residues. V lost 4 bases and J 4 bases, leaving 13 bases between the germline ends. Germline V gene data show CDR1 as SGHNT and CDR2 as YENEEA. The CDR3 here is CASSSPGHGNEKLFF. DNA for the CDR3: TGTGCCAGCAGCTCGCCGGGACACGGTAATGAAAAACTGTTTTTT.

This clone was detected a few times. The chain employs TRBV18 and TRBJ2-3; D perhaps matches TRBD2 (6 bases). The CDR3 is made up of 16 amino acids. The V end lost 0 bases, the J end lost 0 bases, and 10 bases lay between the germline ends. Germline CDR1 reads KGHSH; CDR2 reads LQKENI. This CDR3 is CASSPPGTGSTDTQYF. CDR3 DNA sequence: TGTGCCAGCTCACCACCAGGGACTGGGAGCACAGATACGCAGTATTTT.

The chain recombines TRBV12-5 with TRBJ1-5; 8 nucleotides align to TRBD1. The ends lost 5 bases at V and 3 bases at J; junction bases unmatched: 6. This CDR3 contains 15 residues. Germline V gene lookup returns CDR1 LGHNT and CDR2 FRNRAP. CDR3 protein: CASGAGQVNNQPQHF. For the CDR3, the DNA is TGTGCTAGTGGTGCGGGACAGGTCAACAATCAGCCCCAGCATTTT. The entire variable domain, with the rest obtained from reference TRBV12-5 and TRBJ1-5, is as follows: DARVTQTPRHKVTEMGQEVTMRCQPILGHNTVFWYRQTMMQGLELLAYFRNRAPLDDSGMPKDRFSAEMPDATLATLKIQPSEPRDSAVYFCASGAGQVNNQPQHFGDGTRLSIL.

J is TRBJ1-1 and V is TRBV5-1; D possibly corresponds to TRBD1 (6 bases). Per germline, CDR1 SGHRS and CDR2 YFSETQ. Trimming took off 1 base at V and 5 bases at J, with 15 bases between the two ends. The CDR3 totals 15 residues. Written as DNA, the CDR3 is TGCGCCAGCAGCTTGAGAGTTGGGGGCGATACTGAAGCTTTCTTT. It encodes CASSLRVGGDTEAFF. The variable domain in full, completed from reference TRBV5-1 and TRBJ1-1, reads KAGVTQTPRYLIKTRGQQVTLSCSPISGHRSVSWYQQTPGQGLQFLFEYFSETQRNKGNFPGRFSGRQFSNSRSEMNVSTLELGDSALYLCASSLRVGGDTEAFFGQGTRLTVV.

This clone appeared a few times. The rearrangement uses TRBV28 and TRBJ2-3; TRBD2 might be the D (7 bases). The ends were cut back, 5 bases at V and 10 bases at J, with 19 bases in the middle. From germline, CDR1 is MDHEN and CDR2 SYDVKM. The CDR3 spans 14 residues. The DNA for the CDR3 is TGTGCCAGCAGTCCCGGGGGGCGCCTAGGTCCGCAGTATTTT. Residues: CASSPGGRLGPQYF.